This TCR beta chain was sequenced in a study of blood T cell repertoires in COVID-19. Study-wide background: Sites across the United States, Italy and Spain contributed samples from acute and convalescent COVID-19. PBMCs, B-cell-depleted T cells, or T cells provided the cDNA or gDNA that made up the material.

In the original workflow: The assay estimated nucleated cells by amplifying reference gene primers. Here immunoSEQ multiplex PCR was the method, and the copy in TCRdb shows in-frame clones only, minus some. That table gives V, J and clone size, and the DNA gave D and trimming. This table has approximately 81,000 clones, 75% to 95% appearing once. V lost 4 bases and J lost 7, with 23 bases in between. The CDR3 runs 16 residues. The germline V gene encodes CDR1 SGHTS and CDR2 YDEGEE. This rearrangement joins TRBV5-8 to TRBJ2-5, with D perhaps matching TRBD2 (7 bases). The sample taken for sequencing was peripheral blood. The source is a woman aged 45-65 years in a cohort sampled during active COVID-19. The CDR3 reads CASSPMGGGLSLTQYF. DNA for the CDR3: TGTGCCAGCAGCCCCATGGGCGGGGGCCTTAGTTTGACCCAGTACTTC. The entire variable domain, with the rest obtained from reference TRBV5-8 and TRBJ2-5, is as follows: EAGVTQSPTHLIKTRGQQATLRCSPISGHTSVYWYQQALGLGLQFLLWYDEGEERNRGNFPPRFSGRQFPNYSSELNVNALELEDSALYLCASSPMGGGLSLTQYFGPGTRLLVL.